This is a list of T cell receptor beta chains from one sample in a study of cytomegalovirus exposure and HLA in healthy donors. This table comes from immunoSEQ multiplex PCR, and its TCRdb copy is limited to in-frame clones, with some not included. The data contain about 180,000 clones, about 77% of them singletons. Sequenced sample: PBMCs. All receptors come from a woman aged 25 to 39 in good health and CMV-seropositive. Both conserved end residues are part of each CDR3. The D gene is left open where the match is weak. A row's size may be missing; if present it is once, few, many or a size class.

NA	TRBV14	NA	TRBJ1-2	TGTGCCAGCAGCCAAGATCTGGCAGGGCTTGGCTACACCTTC	CASSQDLAGLGYTF
NA	TRBV27	TRBD2	TRBJ2-1	TGTGCCAGCAGTTCTAGCGGACAATCCTACAATGAGCAGTTCTTC	CASSSSGQSYNEQFF
NA	TRBV4-1	TRBD2	TRBJ2-3	TGCGCCAGCAGGCGGGGGGCTAGCACAGATACGCAGTATTTT	CASRRGASTDTQYF
NA	TRBV4-3	TRBD1	TRBJ2-7	TGCGCCAGCAGCCTGGATGGGACAGGGGGCGGTTACGAGCAGTACTTC	CASSLDGTGGGYEQYF
NA	TRBV27	NA	TRBJ2-7	TGTGCCAGCAGTTTCCCCGGGGGTCGGGAGCAGTACTTC	CASSFPGGREQYF
NA	TRBV7-9	NA	TRBJ1-2	TGTTCCGCCGCGGGGGGAGGCTATGGCTACACCTTC	CSAAGGGYGYTF
NA	TRBV6-5	TRBD1	TRBJ1-4	TGTGCCAGCAGTGAGGACAGGGCGGCGGAAAAACTGTTTTTT	CASSEDRAAEKLFF
NA	TRBV5-1	NA	TRBJ2-1	TGCGCCACCCGGCGGGGGCAGGGTGGGGTAGATGAGCAGTTCTTC	CATRRGQGGVDEQFF
NA	TRBV5-1	TRBD2	TRBJ2-1	TGCGCCAGCAGCCTTGCTTCGGGGGGGGCGGATGAGCAGTTCTTC	CASSLASGGADEQFF
NA	TRBV6-6	NA	TRBJ1-3	TGTGCCAGCAGTCAACTCCTCTCTGGAAACACCATATATTTT	CASSQLLSGNTIYF
once	TRBV6-6	TRBD1	TRBJ2-7	TGTGCCAGCGCACGGGGGACAGGTATTTACGAGCAGTACTTC	CASARGTGIYEQYF
NA	TRBV6-4	NA	TRBJ2-1	TGTGCCAGCAGTTCCGGGAGTTCGGGGGAGCAGTTCTTC	CASSSGSSGEQFF
NA	TRBV6-1	NA	TRBJ2-3	TGTGCCACCAAAGGCAGGGCGTTCACAGATACGCAGTATTTT	CATKGRAFTDTQYF
NA	TRBV19	TRBD2	TRBJ2-3	TGTGCCAGTAACCCGACTAGCGGAGGCACAGATACGCAGTATTTT	CASNPTSGGTDTQYF
NA	TRBV7-3	NA	TRBJ2-1	TGTGCCAGCAGCCGGGATAACGGTTGGAATGAGCAGTTCTTC	CASSRDNGWNEQFF
few	TRBV4-1	TRBD1	TRBJ1-5	TGCGCCAGCAGCCGAGCACCAGCCGGGACAGGGGGTCAGCCCCAGCATTTT	CASSRAPAGTGGQPQHF
NA	TRBV5-4	NA	TRBJ1-4	TGTGCCAGCAGCAATGGGGGGACTTGGGATGAAAAACTGTTTTTT	CASSNGGTWDEKLFF
few	TRBV19	NA	TRBJ2-5	TGTGCCAGTAGTGTCAGAGGTCCAGAGACCCAGTACTTC	CASSVRGPETQYF
NA	TRBV5-1	TRBD1	TRBJ1-2	TGCGCCAGCAGCAAGGACAGGCTCCTTTCTAACTATGGCTACACCTTC	CASSKDRLLSNYGYTF
few	TRBV9	TRBD2	TRBJ2-3	TGTGCCAGCAGCGTAGGGGGCGGGGGGGCCGGGGCAGATACGCAGTATTTT	CASSVGGGGAGADTQYF
NA	TRBV28	NA	TRBJ1-1	TGTGCCAGCGCCCTGACGACCAGGGTGAACACTGAAGCTTTCTTT	CASALTTRVNTEAFF
NA	TRBV4-2	TRBD1	TRBJ1-5	TGTGCCAGCAGCCACACCCCGGGACAGACTCATCAGCCCCAGCATTTT	CASSHTPGQTHQPQHF
NA	TRBV11-2	TRBD2	TRBJ2-1	TGTGCCAGCAGCTTAGAGACGACTAGCGGGGGTTGGGGTCGGTACAATGAGCAGTTCTTC	CASSLETTSGGWGRYNEQFF
few	TRBV19	NA	TRBJ2-1	TGTGCCAGTAGTGCCAGCGGGAATGAGCAGTTCTTC	CASSASGNEQFF
NA	TRBV28	NA	TRBJ1-6	TGTGCCAGCAGTTTGAAAAGGAGCTCCTATAATTCACCCCTCCACTTT	CASSLKRSSYNSPLHF
NA	TRBV9	NA	TRBJ1-6	TGTGCCAGCAGCGTCCAACCTGGGGGCAATTCACCCCTCCACTTT	CASSVQPGGNSPLHF
NA	TRBV18	NA	TRBJ2-5	TGTGCCAGCTCACCACGCAGCCAAGAGACCCAGTACTTC	CASSPRSQETQYF
NA	TRBV5-1	NA	TRBJ1-2	TGCGCCAGCAGCGCTCGAACGGACTATGGCTACACCTTC	CASSARTDYGYTF